This TCR beta chain appears in the sequencing data of a study of PD-L1 blockade in urothelial cancer. Time point in this sample: peripheral blood 6 weeks after treatment start. This clone was seen only once. The CDR3 spans 13 residues. Germline lookup yields CDR1 KGHSH and CDR2 LQKENI. The V gene lost 2 bases and the J gene lost 3 bases, with 7 bases spanning the gap. Using immunoSEQ multiplex PCR, the repertoire was profiled, and TCRdb retains in-frame clones only, with some absent. Among more than 45,000 clones, 70% to 90% were seen once, and the ten largest hold 8.8%. Source: PBMCs, taken around atezolizumab (anti-PD-L1) treatment. This rearrangement joins TRBV18 to TRBJ1-2, with a possible D match to TRBD1 (5 bases). The receptor comes from a man in his 70s with urothelial cancer. The CDR3 DNA sequence: TGTGCCAGCTCACCAGGAGGGGACTATGGCTACACCTTC. This sequence encodes CASSPGGDYGYTF.